One and the same sample provided the 7 T cell receptor beta chains below, sequenced in a study of blood T cell repertoires in COVID-19 (dated by TCRdb to about 2020). Library preparation was by the immunoSEQ multiplex PCR assay. TCRdb mirrors the immuneACCESS table, restricted to in-frame sequences. Some clones are absent from its copies; in checked studies, under half trace to an unresolved V gene, and the reason for the others is unknown. This sample comprises more than 85,000 clones, more than 75% of them detected only once. Under 20% of the sample belongs to the ten largest clones. What was sequenced was peripheral blood. The source of these receptors is an elderly man with acute or convalescent COVID-19.

V and J are TRBV7-2 and TRBJ1-6; the D is unclear. Deletions cut 5 bases from V and 2 bases from J, with 10 bases between. The CDR3 runs to 15 residues. CDR1 and CDR2 (germline): SGHTA, FQGNSA. CDR3 residues: CASSPLDTYNSPLHF. The CDR3 nucleotides are TGTGCCAGCAGCCCTCTAGATACCTATAATTCACCCCTCCACTTT.

This clone was seen a single time. The V gene is TRBV19, the J gene TRBJ2-5, with D possibly being TRBD1 (5 bases). The CDR3 has 16 amino acids. V was trimmed by 5 bases and J by 6 bases, leaving 22 bases between them. In germline, CDR1 is LNHDA, CDR2 SQIVND (reference sequence). CDR3 coding DNA: TGTGCCAGTAGTCCGCCGACAGAGAGAGGTCGAAAGACCCAGTACTTC. Its translation is CASSPPTERGRKTQYF.

The chain has TRBV27 and TRBJ2-7; perhaps TRBD2 as D (5 bases). V was clipped by 5 bases and J by 6 bases, with 23 bases between them. CDR1 and CDR2 (germline): MNHEY, SMNVEV (reference sequence). There are 16 residues in the CDR3. The CDR3 nucleotides are TGTGCCAGCAGTCCCCGAGGCCTGCGTGTTAGCGCCGAGCAGTACTTC. This translates into CASSPRGLRVSAEQYF.

V is TRBV30 and J is TRBJ2-5, with a possible D match to TRBD2 (5 bases). CDR1 is GTSNPN and CDR2 is SVGIG in the germline V gene (reference sequence). V dropped 2 bases and J dropped 7 bases, with 20 bases sitting between them. The CDR3 extends over 15 amino acids. The CDR3 sequence is CAWSPLERPSGTQYF. In nucleotides, the CDR3 is TGTGCCTGGAGTCCACTAGAACGGCCCTCGGGGACCCAGTACTTC.

This clone was seen a handful of times. J is TRBJ2-1 and V is TRBV27; TRBD1 matches at 10 bases. Trimming took 6 bases from V and 5 from J; bases not matched to a gene: 4. There are 14 residues in the CDR3. Germline V lookup: CDR1 MNHEY, CDR2 SMNVEV (reference sequence). As DNA, the CDR3 is TGTGCCAGCAGATCGACAGGGGGCCACAATGAGCAGTTCTTC. Protein sequence: CASRSTGGHNEQFF.

This clone was seen just once. As DNA, the CDR3 is TGTGCCAGCAGTGGTTCTTGGCGGGGCGGACAAGAGACCCAGTACTTC. Translated: CASSGSWRGGQETQYF. The V call is TRBV28, the J call TRBJ2-5; TRBD2 might be the D (6 bases). Germline CDR1 and CDR2: MDHEN and SYDVKM. Trimming shortened V by 5 bases and J by 2 bases, and 18 bases separated the two germline ends. This CDR3 contains 16 residues.

The chain uses TRBV12-3 or TRBV12-4 and TRBJ1-1; D is unclear. V was clipped by 4 bases and J by 1 base, with 7 bases between them. The CDR3 covers 13 residues. CDR3 region: CASSWRQNTEAFF. The CDR3 nucleotides are TGTGCCAGCAGTTGGCGACAGAACACTGAAGCTTTCTTT.